This TCR beta chain appears in the sequencing data of a study of T cell repertoires in cytomegalovirus infection. Study background: Use of recently identified HLA-C-restricted and well-studied HLA-B-restricted CMV epitopes was part of the study. Both CMV infection and a matching HLA type were indicated by public TCR beta signatures.

Study results and caveats: Adding up the frequency of public TCR beta families identified people who carried CMV plus the relevant HLA. Predominance within the ex vivo response was attributable to HLA-C-restricted CMV-specific TCR beta clonotypes.

CDR3 length equals 18 residues. Trimming left V 3 bases short and J 7 bases short, with 25 bases between. TCRdb processed the reads anew with MiXCR; each CDR3 protein has one entry. The table has some 30,000 distinct CDR3 sequences, over 15% seen once. This clonotype was found a few times. What it binds is not known. The specimen comprised CD8+ T cells from cultured PBMCs, sampled from culture after CMV antigen stimulation. The sequence was obtained from a human donor in good health (CMV status not recorded). Some clones in this sample may be carry-over from other donors' samples. The V call is TRBV23-1, the J call TRBJ2-1; D may be TRBD2 (6 bases). TRBV23-1 is an open reading frame, and its role is uncertain. The CDR3 here is CASSHPAPQRAERNEQFF. CDR3 coding DNA: TGCGCCAGCAGTCACCCAGCCCCCCAGCGGGCAGAGAGGAATGAGCAGTTCTTC.